A selection of T cell receptor beta chains follows, all from one sample in a study of blood T cell repertoires in COVID-19. Libraries were prepared by immunoSEQ multiplex PCR; TCRdb keeps only in-frame clonotypes and omits some of them. The sample records fewer than 400,000 clones, more than 85% being singletons. Sequenced sample: PBMCs or T cells enriched from blood (not recorded which). These receptor sequences come from a woman aged 25 to 39 who had recovered from COVID-19. Each CDR3 is given with its conserved first and last residue. D genes are given only for firm matches.

CATRETGYTGELFF TRBD1 TRBV24-1
CASSLEGSGNTIYF NA TRBV28
CASSLGDIALTDTQYF NA TRBV28
CASSYPVGTGSRGNQPQHF TRBD1 TRBV6-2/TRBV6-3
CASSVGQRGGGYTF NA TRBV9
CASSQDPAPGVFLEQYF NA TRBV4-2
CASTSGTGNTEAFF TRBD1 TRBV5-1
CASSASTDTQYF NA TRBV9
CASSQMPGGTTYEQYF TRBD2 TRBV3-1/TRBV3-2
CASSKAAGDGSYEQYF NA TRBV21-1
CATSESSLQGPNYNEQFF TRBD1 TRBV24-1
CASSLALGQATSPLHF TRBD1 TRBV11-2
CASSSDRAGYTF TRBD1 TRBV7-2
CATSTGTSPPYEQYF TRBD2 TRBV24-1
CASSLGSSGDWETQYF TRBD2 TRBV5-1
CASTHGREISPNEQFF TRBD2 TRBV5-4
CASSSGTVQETQYF TRBD1 TRBV7-9